Listed below are T cell receptor beta chains from one sample, sequenced in a study of T-cell reconstitution after alpha-beta-depleted transplantation in children. TCRdb passed the PCR reads through MiXCR, listing each CDR3 protein once. The sample has approximately 88,000 distinct CDR3 sequences; over 9% are singletons. Sequenced here: PBMCs from the stem cell graft donor, sampled from the stem cell graft. Receptors originate from a human donor who donated a stem cell graft to a child with inherited bone marrow failure. Both conserved end residues are part of each CDR3. Fields, in order: clone size, J gene, D gene, V gene, CDR3 DNA, CDR3 protein. D genes are given only for firm matches. Clone size is given for some rows only: seen once, a few or many times, or a class if the clone is expanded.

size: many; J: TRBJ1-4; D: -; V: TRBV3-1; DNA: TGTGCCAGCAGCCAGCCCGGGACGTCTAATGAAAAACTGTTTTTT; CDR3: CASSQPGTSNEKLFF
size: many; J: TRBJ1-1; D: -; V: TRBV6-5; DNA: TGTGCCAGCAGTTGGAAGGACACCCACACTGAAGCTTTCTTT; CDR3: CASSWKDTHTEAFF
size: many; J: TRBJ2-3; D: TRBD2; V: TRBV24-1; DNA: TGTGCCACCAGTGATCCGGGACTAGCGGGGGGCCCAGATACGCAGTATTTT; CDR3: CATSDPGLAGGPDTQYF
size: few; J: TRBJ2-3; D: -; V: TRBV7-8; DNA: TGTGCCAGCAGCTTACGGGATACGCAGTATTTT; CDR3: CASSLRDTQYF
size: few; J: TRBJ2-7; D: -; V: TRBV7-2; DNA: TGTGCCAGCAGCTTAGTCGGACAGCCCTACGAGCAGTACTTC; CDR3: CASSLVGQPYEQYF
size: many; J: TRBJ2-7; D: -; V: TRBV5-5; DNA: TGTGCCAGCAGCTTCGGGGTAGCTTACGAGCAGTACTTC; CDR3: CASSFGVAYEQYF
size: many; J: TRBJ1-5; D: -; V: TRBV20-1; DNA: TGCAGTGCTAGAGGACAGGGCAATCAGCCCCAGCATTTT; CDR3: CSARGQGNQPQHF
size: few; J: TRBJ2-1; D: TRBD2; V: TRBV7-7; DNA: TGTGCTAGCAGCTCCAGACTAGCGACTTCCTACAATGAGCAGTTCTTC; CDR3: CASSSRLATSYNEQFF
size: -; J: TRBJ2-1; D: -; V: TRBV19; DNA: TGTGCCAGTAGTCCCGTGACCCATGAGCAGTTCTTC; CDR3: CASSPVTHEQFF
size: many; J: TRBJ1-4; D: TRBD1; V: TRBV2; DNA: TGTGCCAGCAGCGGGACAGGGGGAAAACTGTTTTTT; CDR3: CASSGTGGKLFF
size: many; J: TRBJ2-5; D: TRBD2; V: TRBV5-1; DNA: TGCGCCAGCAGCCCAGGACTAGCGGGAGAGACCCAGTACTTC; CDR3: CASSPGLAGETQYF
size: -; J: TRBJ2-7; D: TRBD1; V: TRBV18; DNA: TGTTCCAGCTCCCAGGGACAGTCCTACGAGCAGTACTTC; CDR3: CSSSQGQSYEQYF
size: many; J: TRBJ1-1; D: -; V: TRBV11-2; DNA: TGTGCCAGCAGCTTAGAGGGGGTAGGGAACACTGAAGCTTTCTTT; CDR3: CASSLEGVGNTEAFF
size: many; J: TRBJ2-2; D: TRBD1; V: TRBV5-1; DNA: TGCGCCAGCAGCAGGGACAGGGCCTACACCGGGGAGCTGTTTTTT; CDR3: CASSRDRAYTGELFF
size: -; J: TRBJ1-2; D: -; V: TRBV4-3; DNA: TGCGCCAGCAGCCAGGATCGTAACTATGGCTACACCTTC; CDR3: CASSQDRNYGYTF
size: many; J: TRBJ2-5; D: -; V: TRBV7-9; DNA: TGTGCCAGCAGTAGAGGCGCCCAAGAGACCCAGTACTTC; CDR3: CASSRGAQETQYF
size: many; J: TRBJ2-7; D: TRBD2; V: TRBV5-1; DNA: TGCGCCAGCAGGGGTAGCGGGAGCTCCTACGAGCAGTACTTC; CDR3: CASRGSGSSYEQYF
size: many; J: TRBJ2-3; D: -; V: TRBV14; DNA: TGTGCCAGCAGCCAAGATTGGATAGCTCTGGAGGATACGCAGTATTTT; CDR3: CASSQDWIALEDTQYF
size: many; J: TRBJ1-5; D: -; V: TRBV5-1; DNA: TGCGCCAGCAGCTTGGAGTGGGGTGGCAATCAGCCCCAGCATTTT; CDR3: CASSLEWGGNQPQHF
size: many; J: TRBJ2-5; D: TRBD2; V: TRBV11-2; DNA: TGTGCCAGCAGCTGGGGGTCCCCGGGACTAGCGGGACAAGAGACCCAGTACTTC; CDR3: CASSWGSPGLAGQETQYF
size: many; J: TRBJ1-5; D: -; V: TRBV21-1; DNA: TGTGCCAGCAGCAAACAGGGGCGGGGTCTGAGCAATCAGCCCCAGCATTTT; CDR3: CASSKQGRGLSNQPQHF
size: -; J: TRBJ2-1; D: TRBD1; V: TRBV25-1; DNA: TGTGCCAGCAGTGTACCGACAGGGGGTAACAATGAGCAGTTCTTC; CDR3: CASSVPTGGNNEQFF
size: many; J: TRBJ2-5; D: -; V: TRBV3-1; DNA: TGTGCCAGCAGCCAATCTTTTCTCGAGGGGCAAGAGACCCAGTACTTC; CDR3: CASSQSFLEGQETQYF
size: -; J: TRBJ2-6; D: -; V: TRBV27; DNA: TGTGCCAGCAGTTCGGACGGATACTCTGGGGCCAACGTCCTGACTTTC; CDR3: CASSSDGYSGANVLTF
size: many; J: TRBJ2-3; D: -; V: TRBV20-1; DNA: TGCAGTGCTAGTTACGGTGATACGCAGTATTTT; CDR3: CSASYGDTQYF
size: many; J: TRBJ2-2; D: TRBD1; V: TRBV20-1; DNA: TGCAGTGCGAACAGGGGGGCTGACCCAGCAACCGCGAACACCGGGGAGCTGTTTTTT; CDR3: CSANRGADPATANTGELFF
size: many; J: TRBJ1-4; D: -; V: TRBV4-3; DNA: TGCGCCAGCAGCCTGATGCGGGGAGGAAATGAAAAACTGTTTTTT; CDR3: CASSLMRGGNEKLFF
size: few; J: TRBJ2-4; D: TRBD1; V: TRBV12-3/TRBV12-4; DNA: TGTGCCAGCAGTTTGGGACAGGGAGTCAAAAACATTCAGTACTTC; CDR3: CASSLGQGVKNIQYF
size: many; J: TRBJ2-5; D: TRBD2; V: TRBV5-1; DNA: TGCGCCAGCAAATGGGCTAGCGGGATACAAGAGACCCAGTACTTC; CDR3: CASKWASGIQETQYF
size: many; J: TRBJ2-1; D: TRBD2; V: TRBV28; DNA: TGTGCCAGCATAAGGGGAAGCGGGAGAACCAACAATGAGCAGTTCTTC; CDR3: CASIRGSGRTNNEQFF
size: many; J: TRBJ2-1; D: TRBD2; V: TRBV6-5; DNA: TGTGCCAGCACTTCCCCGGGAGGCGCGGGCGAGCAGTTCTTC; CDR3: CASTSPGGAGEQFF
size: many; J: TRBJ1-2; D: TRBD1; V: TRBV5-6; DNA: TGTGCCAGCAGCCGGGACAGACTCTATGGCTACACCTTC; CDR3: CASSRDRLYGYTF
size: many; J: TRBJ2-7; D: TRBD2; V: TRBV20-1; DNA: TGCAGTGCTGCTCTAGCGGAGACCTACGAGCAGTACTTC; CDR3: CSAALAETYEQYF
size: many; J: TRBJ2-6; D: -; V: TRBV7-9; DNA: TGTGCCAGCACCCAGGGCAGCTCTGGGGCCAACGTCCTGACTTTC; CDR3: CASTQGSSGANVLTF
size: many; J: TRBJ2-2; D: -; V: TRBV5-1; DNA: TGCGCCAGCGACTGGACCGCCGGAGGGGGAACCGGGGAGCTGTTTTTT; CDR3: CASDWTAGGGTGELFF
size: few; J: TRBJ2-7; D: TRBD2; V: TRBV28; DNA: TGTGCCAGCAGTTATGCTAGCGGGCCCTCCTACGAGCAGTACTTC; CDR3: CASSYASGPSYEQYF
size: many; J: TRBJ2-4; D: -; V: TRBV6-1; DNA: TGTGCCAGCAGCCCTCAATTAGCCAAAAACATTCAGTACTTC; CDR3: CASSPQLAKNIQYF
size: few; J: TRBJ2-5; D: -; V: TRBV29-1; DNA: TGCAGCGTTGAACCCAGGCAAGAGACCCAGTACTTC; CDR3: CSVEPRQETQYF
size: many; J: TRBJ1-1; D: -; V: TRBV5-5; DNA: TGTGCCAGCAGCTTCGTCCCGACAATGAACACTGAAGCTTTCTTT; CDR3: CASSFVPTMNTEAFF
size: many; J: TRBJ1-5; D: -; V: TRBV12-3/TRBV12-4; DNA: TGTGCCAGCAGTTCCCGGGGAAGCGGCAATCAGCCCCAGCATTTT; CDR3: CASSSRGSGNQPQHF
size: many; J: TRBJ1-5; D: -; V: TRBV7-9; DNA: TGTGCCAGCAGCTCGAGGGGGGATCAGCCCCAGCATTTT; CDR3: CASSSRGDQPQHF
size: -; J: TRBJ2-7; D: -; V: TRBV19; DNA: TGTGCCAGTAGTCAGGCAGGGAATTCCTACGAGCAGTACTTC; CDR3: CASSQAGNSYEQYF
size: many; J: TRBJ2-5; D: -; V: TRBV2; DNA: TGTGCCAGCAGTGTCCGCCTTCAAGAGACCCAGTACTTC; CDR3: CASSVRLQETQYF
size: many; J: TRBJ2-1; D: TRBD2; V: TRBV20-1; DNA: TGCAGTGCTAGAATTCCTTGGCTAGCGGGAGGCAATGAGCAGTTCTTC; CDR3: CSARIPWLAGGNEQFF
size: -; J: TRBJ2-2; D: TRBD2; V: TRBV6-2/TRBV6-3; DNA: TGTGCCAGCAGTTACCCTAGCGGGAGGCCAAACACCGGGGAGCTGTTTTTT; CDR3: CASSYPSGRPNTGELFF